Following are 22 T cell receptor beta chains from one sample sequenced in a study of OX40 agonist ivuxolimab in advanced cancers. Library preparation employed the immunoSEQ multiplex PCR assay. The immuneACCESS repertoire file appears here via TCRdb, limited to in-frame rearrangements. These files lack a portion of the clones; in checked studies, under half of the deficit traces to unresolved V genes, and the cause of the others is not known. This sample has tens of thousands of clones in its table, and around 90% of those were observed once. Of the sample, 6.5% to 8.5% is held by the ten largest clones. The sequencing here drew on CD4+ or CD8+ T cells sorted from blood, taken in a trial of the OX40 agonist ivuxolimab. The receptors derive from an adult with an advanced solid tumor such as melanoma, head and neck, liver or kidney cancer.

Only one count was recorded for this clone. V gene TRBV27 combines with J gene TRBJ2-2; D is uncertain. V was pared by 7 bases and J by 5 bases, with 8 bases between. The CDR3 has 12 residues. The germline gives CDR1 MNHEY, CDR2 SMNVEV (reference sequence). Here the CDR3 DNA reads TGTGCCAGCATAGGAGTGACCGGGGAGCTGTTTTTT. Translating it yields CASIGVTGELFF.

The V call is TRBV9, the J call TRBJ1-1; D gene ambiguous. Trimming removed 4 bases from V and 4 bases from J, with 14 bases in between. The CDR3 has 14 residues. CDR1 is SGDLS and CDR2 is YYNGEE in the germline V gene. The CDR3 protein is CASSPRLQTTEAFF. Here the CDR3 DNA reads TGTGCCAGCAGCCCCCGCCTGCAGACCACTGAAGCTTTCTTT.

The V call is TRBV29-1, the J call TRBJ1-1, with 8 bases that match TRBD1. Germline CDR1 and CDR2: SQVTM and ANQGSEA. Trimming took 6 bases from V and 4 from J; bases not matched to a gene: 1. This CDR3 comprises 11 residues. The CDR3 sequence: CSVQGATEAFF. The CDR3 DNA is TGCAGCGTGCAGGGGGCCACTGAAGCTTTCTTT. Complete variable domain (other parts from reference TRBV29-1 and TRBJ1-1): SAVISQKPSRDICQRGTSLTIQCQVDSQVTMMFWYRQQPGQSLTLIATANQGSEATYESGFVIDKFPISRPNLTFSTLTVSNMSPEDSSIYLCSVQGATEAFFGQGTRLTVV.

The chain employs TRBV2 and TRBJ2-5; 10 nucleotides agree with TRBD2. V dropped 0 bases and J dropped 5; count of bases not matched to a gene: 6. The CDR3 length is 16 residues. The germline V gene encodes CDR1 SNHLY and CDR2 FYNNEI. As DNA, the CDR3 is TGTGCCAGCAGTGAAGCGAGACTAGCGGGTACTGAGACCCAGTACTTC. Protein product: CASSEARLAGTETQYF.

The V and J genes are TRBV27 and TRBJ2-1; 11 bases are a match to TRBD2. CDR3 length: 15 amino acids. With 6 bases clipped from V and 7 bases from J, the junction kept 8 bases outside the gene matches. From germline, CDR1 is MNHEY and CDR2 SMNVEV (reference sequence). The CDR3, as DNA: TGTGCCAGCAGCCTCGGGACTAGCGGTTTGAATGAGCAGTTCTTC. It yields the protein CASSLGTSGLNEQFF.

This clone was counted a few times. J is TRBJ1-2 and V is TRBV28, with TRBD1 identical over 8 bases. Trimming removed 9 bases from V and 4 bases from J; junction bases left unmatched: 7. In germline, CDR1 is MDHEN, CDR2 SYDVKM. The CDR3 is made up of 13 amino acids. CDR3 DNA: TGTGCCAGTGGGACAGGAGTGCTCTATGGCTACACCTTC. This translates into CASGTGVLYGYTF.

The gene calls are TRBV28 and TRBJ2-3; D remains ambiguous. This CDR3 contains 12 residues. Germline CDR1 MDHEN, CDR2 SYDVKM. Trimming left V 3 bases short and J 5 bases short, with 6 bases between. The CDR3 region has the DNA TGTGCCAGCAGTTTGGGGATAGATACGCAGTATTTT. Residues: CASSLGIDTQYF.

The J gene is TRBJ2-5, the V gene TRBV6-5, with TRBD2 matching over 12 bases. This CDR3 has 15 amino acids. Per germline, CDR1 MNHEY and CDR2 SVGAGI. J was trimmed by 2 bases and V by 6 bases; bases with no gene match: 4. CDR3 DNA: TGTGCCAGCAGGTCAGGACTAGCGGGGCAAGAGACCCAGTACTTC. This sequence encodes CASRSGLAGQETQYF.

This clone has a single count. This chain connects TRBV6-1 to TRBJ1-5; D gene uncertain. Trimming removed 1 base at V and 9 bases at J, with 10 bases between. CDR3 length equals 13 residues. CDR1 is MNHNS, CDR2 SASEGT, per germline. CDR3 loop: CASSEGVSGPQHF. In nucleotides, the CDR3 is TGTGCCAGCAGTGAAGGGGTCTCAGGGCCCCAGCATTTT.

This chain connects TRBV27 to TRBJ2-3; TRBD1 might be the D (5 bases). CDR1 is MNHEY, CDR2 SMNVEV, per germline (reference sequence). The length of the CDR3 is 13 residues. The V and J ends lost 9 bases and 0 bases respectively, with 10 bases between them. The CDR3 protein is CASRTPSTDTQYF. In DNA, the CDR3 is TGTGCCAGTCGGACACCAAGCACAGATACGCAGTATTTT.

The chain is built from TRBV6-1 and TRBJ2-3; 9 bases are shared with TRBD2. Germline CDR1 reads MNHNS; CDR2 reads SASEGT. The CDR3 extends over 15 amino acids. Unmatched junction bases numbered 2, after V lost 0 bases and J lost 4 bases. The CDR3, as DNA: TGTGCCAGCAGTGAAGCGCTAGCGGGACCAGATACGCAGTATTTT. This gives the protein CASSEALAGPDTQYF.

The chain combines TRBV5-1 with TRBJ2-7; 8 nucleotides match TRBD1. V lost 4 bases to trimming and J lost 2 bases; unmatched junction nucleotides: 8. Per germline, CDR1 SGHRS and CDR2 YFSETQ. The CDR3 is 15 amino acids. CDR3 coding DNA: TGCGCCAGCAGCATATTTACAGGGGGTCCCTACGAGCAGTACTTC. Residues: CASSIFTGGPYEQYF.

The rearrangement uses TRBV19 and TRBJ2-5, with 7 nucleotides matching TRBD1. This CDR3 has 16 amino acids. Germline trimming cut 4 bases from V and 1 base from J; bases unmatched to any gene: 9. Germline V gives CDR1 LNHDA, CDR2 SQIVND (reference sequence). CDR3 in amino acids: CASSKERGQVQETQYF. The CDR3 nucleotides read TGTGCCAGTAGTAAGGAAAGGGGGCAGGTCCAAGAGACCCAGTACTTC.

The chain's CDR3 is CASSLGGGFSYEQYF. Here the CDR3 DNA reads TGCGCCAGCAGCTTGGGCGGCGGGTTCTCCTACGAGCAGTACTTC. The chain joins TRBV5-1 to TRBJ2-5, with D possibly matching TRBD2 (5 bases). The DNA end lines up better with TRBJ2-7; the J call may be wrong. CDR1 and CDR2 (germline): SGHRS, YFSETQ. There are 15 residues in the CDR3.

This clone occurred once. The rearrangement links TRBV28 to TRBJ2-5, with TRBD2 identical over 9 bases. The end of the DNA aligns better with TRBJ2-7, so the J call may be wrong. The CDR3 has 17 amino acids. The germline CDR1 and CDR2 sequences are MDHEN and SYDVKM. The CDR3, as DNA: TGTGCCAGCAGTTCCCCGATTATAGCGGGAGTGGACCACGAGCAGTACTTC. Protein: CASSSPIIAGVDHEQYF.

The chain joins TRBV19 to TRBJ1-6; possibly TRBD1 for D (5 bases). The CDR3 sequence is 16 residues long. Trimming pared 6 bases from V and 6 bases from J, leaving 18 bases between. Germline V lookup: CDR1 LNHDA, CDR2 SQIVND (reference sequence). CDR3 loop: CASSYGGTAANSPLHF. In DNA form, the CDR3 reads TGTGCCAGTAGCTATGGAGGGACGGCCGCTAATTCACCCCTCCACTTT.

The V gene is TRBV4-2, the J gene TRBJ1-1; D unclear. From germline, CDR1 is LGHNA and CDR2 YNFKEQ. The CDR3 has 15 amino acids. Trimming removed 1 base from V and 7 bases from J, with 16 bases in between. The CDR3, as DNA: TGTGCCAGCAGCCAAGCCCTACTGGGAGGCAGTGAAGCTTTCTTT. Its protein is CASSQALLGGSEAFF.

V usage is TRBV5-1 and J usage is TRBJ2-5; D unresolved. The CDR3 is made up of 15 amino acids. Germline CDR1 SGHRS, CDR2 YFSETQ. Trimming removed 0 bases from V and 4 bases from J, with 13 bases in between. The CDR3 DNA sequence: TGCGCCAGCAGCTTGGGGGCGGATAGTATAGAGACCCAGTACTTC. It encodes CASSLGADSIETQYF.

The gene calls are TRBV4-1 and TRBJ1-5; 7 positions match TRBD1. The V gene end was trimmed by 3 bases and the J gene end by 6 bases; junction bases not matched to a gene: 8. The V gene's germline CDR1 is MGHRA and CDR2 YSYEKL. The CDR3 is 15 residues long. The DNA for the CDR3 is TGCGCCAGCAGCCAGAATGAGGGGGCTCGTCAGCCCCAGCATTTT. Protein: CASSQNEGARQPQHF.

The rearrangement links TRBV4-1 to TRBJ2-1; TRBD2 matches at 7 bases. Germline V lookup: CDR1 MGHRA, CDR2 YSYEKL. The junction had 2 bases not matched to a gene; V was cut back by 0 bases and J by 0 bases. The length of the CDR3 is 16 residues. The CDR3 region is CASSQEGGSSYNEQFF. In nucleotides, the CDR3 is TGCGCCAGCAGCCAAGAGGGGGGGAGCTCCTACAATGAGCAGTTCTTC.

The rearrangement links TRBV6-4 to TRBJ2-1, with TRBD2 matching over 10 bases. J lost 7 bases, V lost 4 bases, and 4 bases had no gene match. CDR1 is MRHNA and CDR2 is SNTAGT in the germline V gene. The CDR3 covers 14 residues. CDR3 nucleotide sequence: TGTGCCAGCAGTGCGGCTAGCGGGAGAAATGAGCAGTTCTTC. As protein: CASSAASGRNEQFF.

This clone was counted a single time. The genes are TRBV27 and TRBJ2-7, with TRBD1 matching over 7 bases. J lost 2 bases, V lost 10 bases, and 2 bases had no gene match. CDR3 length equals 11 residues. Germline lookup yields CDR1 MNHEY and CDR2 SMNVEV (reference sequence). This CDR3 is CATGTAYEQYF. The CDR3 coding sequence is TGTGCCACCGGGACAGCCTACGAGCAGTACTTC.